This record covers a single T cell receptor beta chain. The data derive from a study of blood T cell repertoires in COVID-19. Study details: Acute and convalescent COVID-19 specimens originated in the United States, Italy and Spain. Nucleic acid was either cDNA or gDNA, and it came from T cells, B-cell-depleted T cells, or PBMCs.

V lost 4 bases to trimming and J lost 5 bases, with 17 bases between them. The germline V gene encodes CDR1 KGHSH and CDR2 LQKENI. This CDR3 is built from 15 residues. As originally analysed: Reference gene primers were amplified, and this amplification served to estimate nucleated cell counts. TCRdb keeps only in-frame clones here, not all; method: immunoSEQ multiplex PCR. Clone size and the V and J calls come from that table; the DNA yielded D and trimming. The table has some 50,000 clones, around nine tenths seen once. This chain joins TRBV18 and TRBJ2-5; D might be TRBD1 (5 bases). The clonotype was recovered from a middle-aged man with acute or convalescent COVID-19. Input material: peripheral blood. CDR3 bases: TGTGCCAGCTCACGAAACACACAGGAAAGGGAGACCCAGTACTTC. This encodes CASSRNTQERETQYF.